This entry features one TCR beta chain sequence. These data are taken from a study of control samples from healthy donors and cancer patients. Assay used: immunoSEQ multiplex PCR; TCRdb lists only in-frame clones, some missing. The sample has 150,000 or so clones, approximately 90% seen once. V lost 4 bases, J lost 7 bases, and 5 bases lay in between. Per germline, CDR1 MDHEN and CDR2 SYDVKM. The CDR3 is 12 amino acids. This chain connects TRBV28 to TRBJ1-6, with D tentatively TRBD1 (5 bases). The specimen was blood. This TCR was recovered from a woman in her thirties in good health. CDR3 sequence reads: CASSSGNSPLHF. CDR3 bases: TGTGCCAGCAGTTCAGGGAATTCACCCCTCCACTTT.